The source of this T cell receptor (beta chain) is a study of T cell repertoires in cytomegalovirus infection. At the level of the study: Peptides in the study included HLA-C-restricted and HLA-B-restricted CMV epitopes.

Note on this clonotype: The antigen is undetermined.

TCRdb re-called the reads through MiXCR, storing one row per CDR3 protein. This repertoire shows 650,000 to 850,000 distinct CDR3 sequences, about 27% found once; its top ten account for roughly 13%. This CDR3 is 13 amino acids long. V was trimmed by 3 bases and J by 3 bases, leaving 9 bases between them. The germline CDR1 and CDR2 sequences are LNHDA and SQIVND (reference sequence). Overall study findings and caveats: Carriage of CMV together with the relevant HLA was identifiable through cumulative public TCR beta family frequency.

V usage is TRBV19 and J usage is TRBJ2-7; unclear D gene. This sample comprised cultured CD8+ T cells from PBMCs, obtained from culture after CMV antigen stimulation. This receptor was taken from a human donor in good health (CMV status not recorded). Some clones in this sample may be carry-over from other donors' samples. CDR3 DNA: TGTGCCAGTAGTATCAAGCCCTTCTACGAGCAGTACTTC. It is translated as CASSIKPFYEQYF.